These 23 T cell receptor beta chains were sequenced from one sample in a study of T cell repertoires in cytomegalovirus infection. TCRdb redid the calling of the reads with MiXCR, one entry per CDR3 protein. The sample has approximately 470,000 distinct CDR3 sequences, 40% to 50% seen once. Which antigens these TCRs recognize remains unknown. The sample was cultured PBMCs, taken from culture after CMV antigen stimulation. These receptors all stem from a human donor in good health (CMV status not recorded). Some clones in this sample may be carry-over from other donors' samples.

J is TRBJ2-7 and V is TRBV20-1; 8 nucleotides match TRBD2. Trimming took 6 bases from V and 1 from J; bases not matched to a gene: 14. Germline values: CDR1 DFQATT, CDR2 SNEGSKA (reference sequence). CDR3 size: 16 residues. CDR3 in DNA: TGCAGTGCCGCCCCGATAATAGCGGGAAAATCCTACGAGCAGTACTTC. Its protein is CSAAPIIAGKSYEQYF.

The CDR3 protein is CASNSLAGGGEKLFF. CDR3 in DNA: TGTGCCAGCAACTCTTTAGCGGGCGGCGGTGAAAAACTGTTTTTT. This chain connects TRBV28 to TRBJ1-4, with D uncertain. V lost 7 bases and J 7 bases, leaving 19 bases between the germline ends. The CDR3 loop spans 15 amino acids. Per germline, CDR1 MDHEN and CDR2 SYDVKM. The full variable domain, with the rest looked up from reference TRBV28 and TRBJ1-4, is DVKVTQSSRYLVKRTGEKVFLECVQDMDHENMFWYRQDPGLGLRLIYFSYDVKMKEKGDIPEGYSVSREKKERFSLILESASTNQTSMYLCASNSLAGGGEKLFFGSGTQLSVL.

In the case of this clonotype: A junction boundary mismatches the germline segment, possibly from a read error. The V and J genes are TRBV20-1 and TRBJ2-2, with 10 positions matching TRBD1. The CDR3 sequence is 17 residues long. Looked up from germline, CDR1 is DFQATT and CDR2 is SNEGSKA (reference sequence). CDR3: CSARGLQGQGNPGELFF. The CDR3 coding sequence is TGCAGTGCTAGAGGACTGCAGGGACAGGGGAACCCCGGGGAGCTGTTTTTT.

This CDR3 reads CASSSQPTVTSGSETQYF. The CDR3 DNA reads as TGTGCCAGCAGCTCCCAACCCACGGTGACTAGCGGGAGCGAGACCCAGTACTTC. The chain couples TRBV7-4 to TRBJ2-5; the match to TRBD2 covers 12 bases. The CDR3 covers 18 residues. Germline lookup yields CDR1 SGHVT and CDR2 SQSDAQ. Losses at the gene ends were 4 bases for V and 5 bases for J; bases not matched to a gene: 14.

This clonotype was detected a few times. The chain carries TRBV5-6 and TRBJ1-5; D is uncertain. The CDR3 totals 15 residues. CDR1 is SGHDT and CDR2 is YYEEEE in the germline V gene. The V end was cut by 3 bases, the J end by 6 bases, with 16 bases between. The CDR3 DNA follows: TGTGCCAGCAGCTCCGGGATACGATACGGTCAGCCCCAGCATTTT. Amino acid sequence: CASSSGIRYGQPQHF.

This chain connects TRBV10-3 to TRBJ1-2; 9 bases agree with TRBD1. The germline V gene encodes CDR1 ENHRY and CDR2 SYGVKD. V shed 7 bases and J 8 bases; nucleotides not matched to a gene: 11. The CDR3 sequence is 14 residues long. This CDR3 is CAITPQGAGSGYTF. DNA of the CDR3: TGTGCCATCACCCCACAGGGGGCGGGAAGCGGCTACACCTTC.

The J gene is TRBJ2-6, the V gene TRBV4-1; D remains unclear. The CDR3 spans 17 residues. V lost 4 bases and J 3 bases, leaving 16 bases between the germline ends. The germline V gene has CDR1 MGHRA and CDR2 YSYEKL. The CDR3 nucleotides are TGCGCCAGCAGCCCGCGGTTCCGGCAGGATGGGGCCAACGTCCTGACTTTC. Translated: CASSPRFRQDGANVLTF.

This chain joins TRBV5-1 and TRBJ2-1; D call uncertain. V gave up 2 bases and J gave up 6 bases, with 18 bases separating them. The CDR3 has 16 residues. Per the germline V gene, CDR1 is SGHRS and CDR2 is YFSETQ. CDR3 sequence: CASSLHFSSVVNEQFF. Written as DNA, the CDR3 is TGCGCCAGCAGCTTACATTTTTCGTCTGTCGTCAATGAGCAGTTCTTC.

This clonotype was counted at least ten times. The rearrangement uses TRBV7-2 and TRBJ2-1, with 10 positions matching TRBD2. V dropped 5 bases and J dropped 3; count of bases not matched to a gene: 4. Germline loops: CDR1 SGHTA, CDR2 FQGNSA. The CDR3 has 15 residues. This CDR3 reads CASSPLAGSYNEQFF. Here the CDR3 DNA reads TGTGCCAGCAGCCCACTAGCGGGAAGCTACAATGAGCAGTTCTTC. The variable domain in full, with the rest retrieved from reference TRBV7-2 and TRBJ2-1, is GAGVSQSPSNKVTEKGKDVELRCDPISGHTALYWYRQSLGQGLEFLIYFQGNSAPDKSGLPSDRFSAERTGGSVSTLTIQRTQQEDSAVYLCASSPLAGSYNEQFFGPGTRLTVL.

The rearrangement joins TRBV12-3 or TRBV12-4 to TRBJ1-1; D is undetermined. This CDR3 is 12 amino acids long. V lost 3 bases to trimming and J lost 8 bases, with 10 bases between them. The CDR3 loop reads CASSFRIYEAFF. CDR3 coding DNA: TGTGCCAGCAGTTTCAGGATCTACGAAGCTTTCTTT.

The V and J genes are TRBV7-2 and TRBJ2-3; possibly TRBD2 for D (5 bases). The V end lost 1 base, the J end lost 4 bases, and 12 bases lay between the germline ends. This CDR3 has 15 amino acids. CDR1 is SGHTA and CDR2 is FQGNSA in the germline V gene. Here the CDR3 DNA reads TGTGCCAGCAGCTTAGGAGGCAGGAGGCCAGATACGCAGTATTTT. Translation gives CASSLGGRRPDTQYF.

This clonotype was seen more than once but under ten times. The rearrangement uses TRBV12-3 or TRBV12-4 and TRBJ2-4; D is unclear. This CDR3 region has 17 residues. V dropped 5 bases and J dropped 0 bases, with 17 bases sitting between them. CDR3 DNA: TGTGCCAGCAGTCCGGCTCGGGCCAGAGAAGCCAAAAACATTCAGTACTTC. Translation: CASSPARAREAKNIQYF.

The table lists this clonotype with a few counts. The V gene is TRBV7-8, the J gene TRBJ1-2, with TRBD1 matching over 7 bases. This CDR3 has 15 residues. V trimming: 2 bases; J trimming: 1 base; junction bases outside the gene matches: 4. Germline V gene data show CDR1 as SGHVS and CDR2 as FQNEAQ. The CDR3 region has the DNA TGTGCCAGCAGCTTAATGACAGGGATTAACTATGGCTACACCTTC. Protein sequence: CASSLMTGINYGYTF.

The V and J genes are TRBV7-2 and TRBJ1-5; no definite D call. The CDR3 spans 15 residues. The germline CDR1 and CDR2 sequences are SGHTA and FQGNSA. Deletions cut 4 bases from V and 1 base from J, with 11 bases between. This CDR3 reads CASSSKTGSNQPQHF. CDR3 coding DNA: TGTGCCAGCAGCTCCAAGACGGGAAGCAATCAGCCCCAGCATTTT. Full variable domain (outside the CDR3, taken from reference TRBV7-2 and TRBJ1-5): GAGVSQSPSNKVTEKGKDVELRCDPISGHTALYWYRQSLGQGLEFLIYFQGNSAPDKSGLPSDRFSAERTGGSVSTLTIQRTQQEDSAVYLCASSSKTGSNQPQHFGDGTRLSIL.

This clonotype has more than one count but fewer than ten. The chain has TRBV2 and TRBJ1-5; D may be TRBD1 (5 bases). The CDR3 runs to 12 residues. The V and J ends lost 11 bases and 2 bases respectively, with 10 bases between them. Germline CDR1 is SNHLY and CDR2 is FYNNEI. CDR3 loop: CAVGGGNQPQHF. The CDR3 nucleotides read TGTGCCGTTGGGGGGGGCAATCAGCCCCAGCATTTT.

CDR3 residues: CASSQGERQYF. DNA for the CDR3: TGTGCCAGCAGCCAAGGGGAACGGCAGTATTTT. The J gene is TRBJ2-3, the V gene TRBV3-1; D is unclear. The CDR3 has 11 amino acids. Germline CDR1 LGHDT, CDR2 YNNKEL (reference sequence). V dropped 1 base and J dropped 11 bases, with 7 bases sitting between them.

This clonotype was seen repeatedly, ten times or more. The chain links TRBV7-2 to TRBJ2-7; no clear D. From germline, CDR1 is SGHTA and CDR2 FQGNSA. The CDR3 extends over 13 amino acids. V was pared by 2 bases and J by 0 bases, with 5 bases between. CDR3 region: CASSLRPSYEQYF. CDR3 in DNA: TGTGCCAGCAGCTTACGGCCCTCCTACGAGCAGTACTTC.

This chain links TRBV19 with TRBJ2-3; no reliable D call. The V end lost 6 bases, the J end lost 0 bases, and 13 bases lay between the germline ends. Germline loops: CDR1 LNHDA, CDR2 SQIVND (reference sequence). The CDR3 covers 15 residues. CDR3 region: CASSYGVQSTDTQYF. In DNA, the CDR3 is TGTGCCAGTAGCTATGGGGTCCAGAGCACAGATACGCAGTATTTT.

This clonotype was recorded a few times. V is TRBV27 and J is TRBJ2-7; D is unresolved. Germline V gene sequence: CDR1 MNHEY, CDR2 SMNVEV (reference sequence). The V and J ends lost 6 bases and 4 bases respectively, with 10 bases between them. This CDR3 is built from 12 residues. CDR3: CASSNLGYEQYF. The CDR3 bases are TGTGCCAGCAGCAACCTGGGTTACGAGCAGTACTTC.

The chain's CDR3 is CASSFFLNSVDYTF. CDR3 sequence (DNA): TGTGCCAGCAGTTTTTTCCTGAATTCGGTCGACTACACCTTC. This sequence joins TRBV12-3 or TRBV12-4 and TRBJ1-2; D remains unclear. V gave up 3 bases and J gave up 10 bases, with 18 bases separating them. The CDR3 totals 14 residues.

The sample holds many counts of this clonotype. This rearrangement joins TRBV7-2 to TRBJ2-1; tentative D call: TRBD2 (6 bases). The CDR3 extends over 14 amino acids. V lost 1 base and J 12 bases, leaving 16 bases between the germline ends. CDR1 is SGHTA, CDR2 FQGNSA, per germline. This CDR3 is CASSLDPRRRGQFF. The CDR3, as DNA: TGTGCCAGCAGCTTAGACCCCCGGAGGCGGGGGCAGTTCTTC. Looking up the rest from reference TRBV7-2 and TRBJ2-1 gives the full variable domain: GAGVSQSPSNKVTEKGKDVELRCDPISGHTALYWYRQSLGQGLEFLIYFQGNSAPDKSGLPSDRFSAERTGGSVSTLTIQRTQQEDSAVYLCASSLDPRRRGQFFGPGTRLTVL.

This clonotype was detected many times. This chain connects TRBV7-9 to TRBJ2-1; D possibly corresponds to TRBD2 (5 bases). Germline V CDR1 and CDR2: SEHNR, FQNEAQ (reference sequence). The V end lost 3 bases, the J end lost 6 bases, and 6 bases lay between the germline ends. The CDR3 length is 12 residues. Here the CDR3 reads CASSFEGNEQFF. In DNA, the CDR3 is TGTGCCAGCAGCTTCGAGGGCAATGAGCAGTTCTTC.

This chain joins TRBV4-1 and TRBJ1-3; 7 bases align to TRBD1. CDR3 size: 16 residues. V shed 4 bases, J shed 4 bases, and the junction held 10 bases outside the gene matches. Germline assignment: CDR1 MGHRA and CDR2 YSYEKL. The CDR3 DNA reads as TGCGCCAGCAGCCTCAGGGGGTATTCGGGCGGAAACACCATATATTTT. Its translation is CASSLRGYSGGNTIYF.